The next 12 T cell receptor beta chains were all read from a single sample in a study of persistence of HIV-infected CD4 T cells. These receptors have no identified antigens. The stimulus was lysate of CMV-infected fibroblasts, 10 ug/mL. Sorted nonresponding memory CD4+ T cells were CD40L-negative, CD69-negative, CD45RO-high. This was the immunoSEQ version 4 assay in survey mode. Assay used: immunoSEQ multiplex PCR; TCRdb lists only in-frame clones, some missing. The table records under 40,000 clones, about 80% of them present only once. The sample was CD4+ T cells sorted from PBMCs after roughly 19-hour stimulation, taken from a patient who received antiretroviral therapy. The receptor set was obtained from an adult woman with HIV who was CMV-seropositive.

This rearrangement joins TRBV7-3 to TRBJ2-2, with D possibly called TRBD1 or TRBD2 (5 bases each). Germline CDR1 and CDR2: SGHTA and FQGTGA. The CDR3 sequence is 19 residues long. The V and J ends lost 5 bases and 2 bases respectively, with 24 bases between them. The CDR3 here is CASSQARRGGRANTGELFF. In DNA form, the CDR3 reads TGTGCCAGCAGCCAGGCCCGACGTGGGGGAAGGGCAAACACCGGGGAGCTGTTTTTT.

The rearrangement uses TRBV9 and TRBJ1-1; D gene ambiguous. In germline, CDR1 is SGDLS, CDR2 YYNGEE. V lost 4 bases to trimming and J lost 1 base, with 14 bases between them. The CDR3 consists of 15 residues. For the CDR3, the DNA is TGTGCCAGCAGCCTCCTGGCCATCCAGAACACTGAAGCTTTCTTT. Amino acid sequence: CASSLLAIQNTEAFF.

The rearrangement uses TRBV7-8 and TRBJ2-3; D is unclear. This CDR3 spans 16 amino acids. V gave up 4 bases and J gave up 4 bases, with 18 bases separating them. Germline lookup yields CDR1 SGHVS and CDR2 FQNEAQ. The DNA for the CDR3 is TGTGCCAGCAGCTGGAAGGGCCTCTCTAGGGCAGATACGCAGTATTTT. Translating it yields CASSWKGLSRADTQYF. Together with reference TRBV7-8 and TRBJ2-3, the CDR3 gives the full variable domain: GAGVSQSPRYKVAKRGQDVALRCDPISGHVSLFWYQQALGQGPEFLTYFQNEAQLDKSGLPSDRFFAERPEGSVSTLKIQRTQQEDSAVYLCASSWKGLSRADTQYFGPGTRLTVL.

About this clone: Sequence at one end of the junction differs from germline and may be a read error. The chain employs TRBV9 and TRBJ2-2; TRBD1 matches at 8 bases. Germline V CDR1 and CDR2: SGDLS, YYNGEE. The CDR3 length is 15 residues. CDR3 bases: TGTGTCAGCAGCGCCGCTACAGGGGGGAACGGGGAGCTGTTTTTT. The encoded protein is CVSSAATGGNGELFF. The full variable domain, with the rest looked up from reference TRBV9 and TRBJ2-2, is DSGVTQTPKHLITATGQRVTLRCSPRSGDLSVYWYQQSLDQGLQFLIQYYNGEERAKGNILERFSAQQFPDLHSELNLSSLELGDSALYFCVSSAATGGNGELFFGEGSRLTVL.

Here the CDR3 reads CASTPLGNTEAFF. The CDR3 DNA reads as TGCGCCAGCACCCCTCTAGGGAACACTGAAGCTTTCTTT. The rearrangement joins TRBV5-1 to TRBJ1-1; D uncertain. The CDR3 totals 13 residues. V was clipped by 6 bases and J by 1 base, with 10 bases between them. The germline gives CDR1 SGHRS, CDR2 YFSETQ. Filled out from reference TRBV5-1 and TRBJ1-1, the complete variable domain reads KAGVTQTPRYLIKTRGQQVTLSCSPISGHRSVSWYQQTPGQGLQFLFEYFSETQRNKGNFPGRFSGRQFSNSRSEMNVSTLELGDSALYLCASTPLGNTEAFFGQGTRLTVV.

This clone was seen only once. V gene TRBV28 combines with J gene TRBJ1-2, with D possibly TRBD1 on 6 matching bases. The germline V gene has CDR1 MDHEN and CDR2 SYDVKM. The CDR3 is 15 amino acids. The V end was cut by 4 bases, the J end by 4 bases, with 16 bases between. This CDR3 is CASSSPLGGGYGYTF. In DNA, the CDR3 is TGTGCCAGCAGTTCTCCGCTGGGGGGCGGCTATGGCTACACCTTC.

The V gene is TRBV4-2, the J gene TRBJ1-4; D perhaps matches TRBD1 (5 bases). Trimming cost V 2 bases and J 6 bases, with 13 bases left between them. Germline V gene data show CDR1 as LGHNA and CDR2 as YNFKEQ. CDR3 size: 15 residues. The CDR3 DNA follows: TGTGCCAGCAGCCAACGCCAGGGTGTCCATGAAAAACTGTTTTTT. This codes for CASSQRQGVHEKLFF.

As to this clone: The DNA is omitted, as the CDR3 cannot be located on it reliably, and the CDR3 follows TCRdb's listing. The gene calls are TRBV2 and TRBJ1-5; the table assigns TRBD1, which was not confirmed against the DNA. The CDR3 is 14 residues long, ends included. Germline V lookup: CDR1 SNHLY, CDR2 FYNNEI. The CDR3 sequence is CASTVLAQGQPQHF.

The chain combines TRBV24-1 with TRBJ2-1; 7 nucleotides match TRBD1. CDR3 length equals 15 residues. Germline assignment: CDR1 KGHDR and CDR2 SFDVKD. J lost 9 bases, V lost 6 bases, and 13 bases had no gene match. The CDR3 reads CATSLGQASAGEQFF. CDR3 nucleotide sequence: TGTGCCACCAGTCTTGGACAGGCCTCCGCGGGTGAGCAGTTCTTC.

This rearrangement joins TRBV7-9 to TRBJ1-2; 7 bases are shared with TRBD1. After removal of 4 bases from V and 9 bases from J, the junction contained 11 bases not matched to a gene. Germline V CDR1 and CDR2: SEHNR, FQNEAQ (reference sequence). The CDR3 length is 14 residues. This CDR3 is CASSSLIDRESYTF. As DNA, the CDR3 is TGTGCCAGCAGCTCGCTAATAGACAGGGAGAGCTACACCTTC.

V gene TRBV28 combines with J gene TRBJ1-4; D is possibly TRBD1 (5 bases). The CDR3 runs 15 residues. Germline assignment: CDR1 MDHEN and CDR2 SYDVKM. V was shortened by 1 base and J by 8 bases, with 14 bases between the two germline ends. In nucleotides, the CDR3 is TGTGCCAGCAGTTTATCGGGAGCCTGGGGGGAAAAACTGTTTTTT. Amino acid sequence: CASSLSGAWGEKLFF.

The CDR3 protein is CASSPIPGIGELFF. CDR3 in DNA: TGTGCCAGTAGTCCTATACCAGGGATCGGGGAGCTGTTTTTT. This chain uses TRBV19 with TRBJ2-2, with D possibly matching TRBD1 (5 bases). With 5 bases removed from V and 7 bases from J, the gap between germline ends came to 14 bases. This CDR3 is built from 14 residues. In germline, CDR1 is LNHDA, CDR2 SQIVND (reference sequence).